This TCR beta chain was sequenced during a study of T cells in Graves' hyperthyroidism and ophthalmopathy. Findings and limits, study-wide: Blood also carried most thyroid clonotypes expanded above 0.001.

With regard to this clonotype: Its specificity is unknown.

This CDR3 comprises 19 residues. V shed 5 bases and J shed 0 bases, with 20 bases lying between them. In germline, CDR1 is SGHAT, CDR2 FQNNGV. It was RNA transcripts that yielded the amplified TCR beta CDR3 regions. The HTBI set primed first-round TCR CDR3 RT-PCR. Using its own MiXCR run on the multiplex PCR reads, TCRdb lists one record per CDR3 protein. The sample includes 640,000 or so distinct CDR3 sequences, roughly 14% of them seen just once. Uncontrolled infections, other autoimmune diseases, pregnancy or lactation led to exclusion of patients. PBMCs were derived from around 10 ml fresh peripheral blood.

The sample taken for sequencing was blood. The receptor's source is a woman between 35 and 50 years old with Graves' ophthalmopathy. The chain employs TRBV11-2 and TRBJ2-6, with D perhaps matching TRBD1 (6 bases). Written as DNA, the CDR3 is TGTGCCAGCAGCATCTTCCTACAGGGTTTTACCTCTGGGGCCAACGTCCTGACTTTC. It specifies CASSIFLQGFTSGANVLTF.